The entry below gives a single T cell receptor beta chain sequence along with its context. It lacks a known antigen. No base-level quality is on record; no much larger clone is a single base apart. Each collaborating institution followed its own protocols to collect whole blood in K2EDTA tubes. Collaborator samples were shipped for TCRbeta analysis as frozen whole blood, isolated PBMCs, or DNA extracted from either sample type. The immunoSEQ Assay, a bias-controlled multiplex PCR, was used to amplify TCRbeta CDR3 regions from genomic DNA. As for the authors' bioinformatics: Nucleated cell counts per sample were estimated from amplification of reference gene primers within the assay. To quantify the absolute abundance of each unique TCRbeta CDR3 rearrangement, sequence reads were collapsed and filtered. For each sample, productive Simpson clonality was calculated as the square root of Simpson's diversity index over productive rearrangements. Imported from immuneACCESS, the table was reduced by TCRdb to in-frame sequences with V and J called. These copies leave out some clones; in studies compared against another copy, an unresolved V gene accounts for under half, and the cause of the remainder is not known. The DNA gave D and trimming, while V, J and clone size come from that table. The sample includes fewer than 65,000 clones, with 91% observed a single time. Approximately 7% of the sample is taken by the ten largest.

CDR1 and CDR2 were assigned from the germline V gene (reference sequence) as SGHNT and YYREEE. V drops 0 bases and J drops 9 bases, leaving 6 bases in between. The CDR3 numbers 11 residues from cysteine through phenylalanine. Solely the CDR3 DNA is kept, with 33 bases framed from the first base. This sample is part of a study of blood T cell repertoires in COVID-19 (dated by TCRdb to the early 2020s). The study in broad terms: The collaborator samples originated in the United States, Italy and Spain and spanned the acute and convalescent phases of COVID-19. The material from the prospective study consisted of cDNA or gDNA derived from T cells, B-cell-depleted T cells, or PBMCs. The dataset comprised deeply sampled blood TCRbeta repertoires from subjects exposed to, actively infected with, or recovered from COVID-19. A freely available public database, intended as a resource for researchers studying the immune response to SARS-CoV-2, is where the repertoires were released. The samples were drawn from two sources: the first 160 participants of the ongoing ImmuneRACE study, and about 1,300 subjects contributed by 6 global collaborators. The sample metadata nearly always contained a de-identified subject ID, COVID-19 status, age in years and sex. Where available, HLA class I and class II types were taken from metadata supplied by the sample provider and were not determined by assay-based typing.

What the research found in general, with its limitations: The amount of clinical and demographic metadata varied by source and participant and was provided uncurated.

The clonotype comes from a woman aged 55 to 70 with active or convalescent COVID-19. Sequenced material: peripheral blood. The chain joins TRBV5-4 to TRBJ1-2, with the D gene not confidently named. The CDR3 sequence is CASSLESRYTF. The DNA sequence reads TGTGCCAGCAGCTTGGAGAGTCGCTACACCTTC.